Below, one T cell receptor (beta chain) is given with its context. Germline lookup yields CDR1 SGHRS and CDR2 YFSETQ. CDR3 size: 18 residues. V lost 4 bases to trimming and J lost 0 bases; unmatched junction nucleotides: 12. These data belong to a study of blood T cell repertoires in COVID-19. As for the study in general: The United States, Italy and Spain supplied acute and convalescent COVID-19 samples. From T cells, B-cell-depleted T cells, or PBMCs came the material, which was cDNA or gDNA.

The table came from immunoSEQ multiplex PCR; TCRdb's copy has only in-frame clones and leaves some out. The sample shows 77,000 or so clones, approximately 85% of them seen only once. The source material was peripheral blood. The source of this sequence is a man older than 75 with acute or convalescent COVID-19. The J gene is TRBJ1-5, the V gene TRBV5-1; 8 positions match TRBD1. The CDR3 DNA reads TGCGCCAGCAGCCCCTCCGGGACAGGTGGTTATAGCAATCAGCCCCAGCATTTT. Translated: CASSPSGTGGYSNQPQHF.